This T cell receptor (beta chain) is from a study of T cell responses to AZD1222 COVID-19 vaccine. Study findings and constraints: Repertoire samples came only from after the peak T cell response. Spike-specific TCR depth and breadth grew after two AZD1222 doses. Clonal diversity was possibly underestimated; the donors were predominantly white British and more often female.

About this clone: Its antigen remains unknown.

With V trimmed by 5 bases and J by 5 bases, 8 bases remained unmatched. There are 14 residues in the CDR3. Germline-derived CDR1 and CDR2 are SGHRS and YFSETQ. TCRdb's copy holds only in-frame clones and misses some; the assay was immunoSEQ multiplex PCR. The sample has 77,000 or so clones, roughly 90% seen once; the top ten hold around 28%. The J gene is TRBJ2-7, the V gene TRBV5-1; TRBD2 aligns across 9 bases. The sample was peripheral blood, taken 28 days after the second AZD1222 dose. This TCR derives from an adult who received the AZD1222 COVID-19 vaccine. CDR3 amino acids: CASRGGRAADEQYF. CDR3 nucleotides: TGCGCCAGCAGGGGCGGGAGGGCAGCAGACGAGCAGTACTTC.